These 32 T cell receptor beta chains originate from one sample sequenced in a study of T cells in Graves' hyperthyroidism and ophthalmopathy. RNA transcripts yielded amplified TCR beta CDR3 regions. TCR CDR3 regions were first amplified by RT-PCR with HTBI primers. TCRdb reprocessed the multiplex PCR reads with MiXCR, giving one entry per CDR3 protein. This table has a few hundred thousand distinct CDR3 sequences, 40% to 55% appearing once. What was sequenced was peripheral blood or thyroid tissue (not recorded which). Source of these receptors: a woman under 30 with Graves' hyperthyroidism.

This chain connects TRBV20-1 to TRBJ2-7; TRBD2 aligns across 8 bases. The CDR3 totals 13 residues. The V gene end was trimmed by 6 bases and the J gene end by 3 bases; junction bases not matched to a gene: 7. The V gene's germline CDR1 is DFQATT and CDR2 SNEGSKA (reference sequence). The CDR3 spells CSAREGYGYEQYF. The CDR3 DNA reads as TGCAGTGCCCGGGAGGGATATGGCTACGAGCAGTACTTC.

This clonotype was counted many times. V usage is TRBV7-8 and J usage is TRBJ1-5; D might be TRBD1 (5 bases). CDR3 size: 17 residues. Germline loops: CDR1 SGHVS, CDR2 FQNEAQ. The V and J ends lost 6 bases and 0 bases respectively, with 18 bases between them. The CDR3 protein is CASSSQGRSYSNQPQHF. In DNA form, the CDR3 reads TGTGCCAGCAGTAGTCAGGGCCGGAGCTATAGCAATCAGCCCCAGCATTTT.

The V call is TRBV18, the J call TRBJ2-5; D is tentatively TRBD1 or TRBD2 (6 bases each). Between the trimmed V and J ends, which lost 4 bases and 2 bases, there was a span of 14 bases. From germline, CDR1 is KGHSH and CDR2 LQKENI. CDR3 length equals 15 residues. The CDR3 loop reads CASSLRGPPQETQYF. CDR3 DNA: TGTGCCAGCTCACTACGGGGGCCCCCGCAAGAGACCCAGTACTTC. The full variable domain, its missing parts supplied by reference TRBV18 and TRBJ2-5, is NAGVMQNPRHLVRRRGQEARLRCSPMKGHSHVYWYRQLPEEGLKFMVYLQKENIIDESGMPKERFSAEFPKEGPSILRIQQVVRGDSAAYFCASSLRGPPQETQYFGPGTRLLVL.

This clonotype was seen repeatedly, ten times or more. The gene calls are TRBV5-1 and TRBJ2-5; D call uncertain. The CDR3 extends over 12 amino acids. Per the germline V gene, CDR1 is SGHRS and CDR2 is YFSETQ. V was clipped by 1 base and J by 2 bases, with 3 bases between them. The CDR3 sequence: CASSLFQETQYF. The CDR3 DNA reads as TGCGCCAGCAGCTTGTTTCAAGAGACCCAGTACTTC.

The rearrangement uses TRBV7-9 and TRBJ2-1, with a tentative D call TRBD2 (6 bases). Per the germline V gene, CDR1 is SEHNR and CDR2 is FQNEAQ (reference sequence). The V end was cut by 2 bases, the J end by 4 bases, with 12 bases between. This CDR3 is built from 15 residues. The CDR3 sequence: CASSLRSGPYNEQFF. The CDR3 region has the DNA TGTGCCAGCAGCTTACGGAGCGGGCCTTACAATGAGCAGTTCTTC.

V is TRBV6-5 and J is TRBJ2-2; 9 bases are a match to TRBD2. The CDR3 is made up of 18 amino acids. The germline V gene encodes CDR1 MNHEY and CDR2 SVGAGI. V shed 5 bases and J 6 bases; nucleotides not matched to a gene: 16. CDR3 DNA: TGTGCCAGCAGTCTCCTCCGCGGGCTAGCGGGAATCTCCGGGGAGCTGTTTTTT. Translation gives CASSLLRGLAGISGELFF.

The gene calls are TRBV7-7 and TRBJ2-3; 8 nucleotides match TRBD2. The V gene end was trimmed by 2 bases and the J gene end by 4 bases; junction bases not matched to a gene: 5. The CDR3 sequence is 15 residues long. Germline values: CDR1 SSHAT, CDR2 FNYEAQ (reference sequence). The CDR3 loop reads CASSLTGGIADTQYF. In DNA, the CDR3 is TGTGCCAGCAGCTTAACGGGAGGGATCGCAGATACGCAGTATTTT.

The rearrangement links TRBV29-1 to TRBJ1-1, with a possible D match to TRBD1 (6 bases). CDR1 and CDR2 from the germline V gene are SQVTM and ANQGSEA. The CDR3 is made up of 14 amino acids. V dropped 3 bases and J dropped 4 bases, with 15 bases sitting between them. The CDR3 region is CSVEGDKGATEAFF. In DNA, the CDR3 is TGCAGCGTTGAGGGGGACAAAGGGGCCACTGAAGCTTTCTTT.

This clonotype has a count of ten or more. The chain combines TRBV20-1 with TRBJ1-3; no clear D. Looked up from germline, CDR1 is DFQATT and CDR2 is SNEGSKA (reference sequence). Trimming removed 3 bases at V and 0 bases at J, with 15 bases between. The CDR3 consists of 16 residues. The CDR3 loop is CSASGRALSSGNTIYF. In nucleotides, the CDR3 is TGCAGTGCTAGTGGGCGGGCCCTGAGCTCTGGAAACACCATATATTTT.

The CDR3 DNA follows: TGCAGTGCTCCGGGTGGACAGCCCCAGCATTTT. Amino acids: CSAPGGQPQHF. The chain has TRBV20-1 and TRBJ1-5; no clear D. CDR1 and CDR2 from the germline V gene are DFQATT and SNEGSKA (reference sequence). The CDR3 extends over 11 amino acids. Between the trimmed V and J ends, which lost 5 bases and 7 bases, there was a span of 9 bases.

V usage is TRBV7-2 and J usage is TRBJ1-2; possible D gene TRBD1, 6 bases. From germline, CDR1 is SGHTA and CDR2 FQGNSA. CDR3 size: 13 residues. The ends were cut back, 6 bases at V and 2 bases at J, with 10 bases in the middle. The CDR3 sequence is CASSDTGNYGYTF. CDR3 DNA: TGTGCCAGCAGTGATACAGGGAACTATGGCTACACCTTC.

About this clonotype: A much bigger clone sits one base away, suggesting this may be a read error. This chain connects TRBV7-9 to TRBJ1-5, with D possibly TRBD1 on 6 matching bases. The germline V gene encodes CDR1 SEHNR and CDR2 FQNEAQ (reference sequence). The CDR3 has 15 residues. The CDR3 loop is CASSPTGMSSQPQHF. CDR3 coding DNA: TGTGCCAGCAGCCCCACAGGGATGAGCAGTCAGCCCCAGCATTTT.

To note about this clonotype: A much larger clone differs from this one at a single base, so this may be a read error. Since no conserved phenylalanine or tryptophan closes the CDR3, a read error is the likely cause. V and J are TRBV3-1 and TRBJ2-5; the D is unclear. This CDR3 spans 13 amino acids. V gave up 7 bases and J gave up 2 bases, with 11 bases separating them. Looked up from germline, CDR1 is LGHDT and CDR2 is YNNKEL (reference sequence). The CDR3 reads CASTEASQETQYS. The DNA for the CDR3 is TGTGCCAGCACGGAAGCATCTCAAGAGACCCAGTACTCC.

This chain links TRBV11-2 with TRBJ2-5, with D possibly called TRBD1 or TRBD2 (5 bases each). V was trimmed by 0 bases and J by 2 bases, leaving 13 bases between them. Germline CDR1 SGHAT, CDR2 FQNNGV. The CDR3 totals 16 residues. CDR3 region: CASSLESGADQETQYF. The CDR3 DNA follows: TGTGCCAGCAGCTTAGAATCCGGGGCTGATCAAGAGACCCAGTACTTC.

On this clonotype itself: Being one base from a much bigger clone, this may be a read error. V is TRBV12-3 or TRBV12-4 and J is TRBJ2-5; D is uncertain. CDR3 length: 12 residues. The CDR3 loop is CGSSREQETQYF. The CDR3 DNA reads as TGTGGCAGCAGTAGAGAGCAAGAGACCCAGTACTTC.

The gene calls are TRBV20-1 and TRBJ2-7; 10 bases fit TRBD2. The J call may be incorrect, as the DNA end agrees better with TRBJ2-1. CDR1 is DFQATT, CDR2 SNEGSKA, per germline (reference sequence). CDR3 length equals 15 residues. Written as DNA, the CDR3 is TGCAGTGGATTAGCGGGAGGACTTAGGGGGGATGAGCAGTTCTTC. It translates to CSGLAGGLRGDEQFF.

The chain couples TRBV7-3 to TRBJ2-5; the D gene is possibly TRBD2 (6 bases). The CDR3 covers 14 residues. Trimming took off 3 bases at V and 5 bases at J, with 13 bases between the two ends. Germline V lookup: CDR1 SGHTA, CDR2 FQGTGA. The CDR3 region is CASSLGWGLETQYF. CDR3 nucleotides: TGTGCCAGCAGCTTGGGATGGGGACTGGAGACCCAGTACTTC.

At least ten counts were recorded for this clonotype. This sequence joins TRBV29-1 and TRBJ1-4, with TRBD1 as a possible D gene (5 bases). Trimming took 5 bases from V and 6 from J, leaving 13 bases between them. The germline V gene has CDR1 SQVTM and CDR2 ANQGSEA. CDR3 length: 13 amino acids. The chain's CDR3 is CSVLDRAHEKLFF. The CDR3 DNA reads as TGCAGCGTTTTAGACAGAGCCCATGAAAAACTGTTTTTT.

In the case of this clonotype: A much larger clone sits a single nucleotide away, making a read error possible. V and J are TRBV7-6 and TRBJ1-4, with a possible D match to TRBD1 (5 bases). CDR1 and CDR2 from the germline V gene are SGHVS and FNYEAQ. This CDR3 is built from 15 residues. Here the CDR3 DNA reads TGTGCCTGCAGCTTAGAAGGGGCCCCAAATGAAAAACTGTTTTTT. Translating gives CACSLEGAPNEKLFF.

This clonotype was observed many times. The chain has TRBV10-3 and TRBJ1-3; D uncertain. CDR3 length: 17 amino acids. Germline V gene sequence: CDR1 ENHRY, CDR2 SYGVKD. The germline V and J ends were trimmed by 4 bases and 0 bases, with 16 bases remaining between them. The CDR3: CAISGLNEGGSGNTIYF. The CDR3 nucleotides read TGTGCCATCAGTGGGTTGAACGAGGGCGGCTCTGGAAACACCATATATTTT.

This clonotype was seen only a few times. At one end the junction does not follow the germline gene, possibly because of a read error. This rearrangement joins TRBV9 to TRBJ2-2, with 9 bases aligning to TRBD1. The CDR3 has 16 amino acids. Germline V gene sequence: CDR1 SGDLS, CDR2 YYNGEE. CDR3 sequence (DNA): TGTGCCATCAGCCCCGGGACAGGGACGGGCGACGGGGAGCTGTTTTTT. This translates into CAISPGTGTGDGELFF. Based on the CDR3 plus reference TRBV9 and TRBJ2-2, the full variable domain is DSGVTQTPKHLITATGQRVTLRCSPRSGDLSVYWYQQSLDQGLQFLIQYYNGEERAKGNILERFSAQQFPDLHSELNLSSLELGDSALYFCAISPGTGTGDGELFFGEGSRLTVL.

The J gene is TRBJ2-3, the V gene TRBV13; perhaps TRBD2 as D (6 bases). CDR1 is PRHDT, CDR2 FYEKMQ, per germline (reference sequence). The CDR3 runs 15 residues. The V gene lost 5 bases and the J gene lost 5 bases, with 17 bases spanning the gap. CDR3 DNA: TGTGCCAGCAGCCTCAGGGACTCTGGGATAGATACGCAGTATTTT. This codes for CASSLRDSGIDTQYF.

This clonotype came up many times. Mismatch with germline at one junction end may stem from a read error. The V call is TRBV5-1, the J call TRBJ2-2, with TRBD2 matching 7 bases. This CDR3 has 14 residues. The V gene's germline CDR1 is SGHRS and CDR2 YFSETQ. The CDR3 DNA sequence: TGCGCCAGCAGCGCCGGGACTAACAACGGGGAGCTGTTTTTT. Its protein is CASSAGTNNGELFF.

This clonotype was counted many times. The CDR3 coding sequence is TGTGCCAGTAGTTCGACGGCCGGGGCCAACGTCCTGACTTTC. Amino acids: CASSSTAGANVLTF. The chain carries TRBV19 and TRBJ2-6; no clear D. The CDR3 runs 14 residues. V lost 5 bases and J 4 bases, leaving 9 bases between the germline ends. CDR1 is LNHDA, CDR2 SQIVND, per germline (reference sequence).

On this clonotype itself: The limits of the CDR3 on the DNA are not certain, so only TCRdb's listed CDR3 is given. This chain joins TRBV25-1 and TRBJ2-7; the table's D call of TRBD2 was not tested on the DNA. The CDR3 has 15 amino acids, counting both end residues. Looked up from germline, CDR1 is MGHDK and CDR2 is SYGVNS. CDR3 sequence: CACSASRDSAYEQYF.

This chain links TRBV20-1 with TRBJ1-2; TRBD1 matches at 7 bases. Germline trimming cut 8 bases from V and 5 bases from J; bases unmatched to any gene: 11. CDR3 length: 13 residues. CDR1 DFQATT and CDR2 SNEGSKA come from the germline V gene (reference sequence). CDR3 amino acids: CSTPGQKGYGYTF. Here the CDR3 DNA reads TGCAGTACACCGGGACAGAAAGGGTATGGCTACACCTTC.

This clonotype was observed a few times. The chain links TRBV7-6 to TRBJ2-7; 9 nucleotides match TRBD2. The CDR3 runs to 15 residues. Germline CDR1 reads SGHVS; CDR2 reads FNYEAQ. With V trimmed by 0 bases and J by 5 bases, 5 bases remained unmatched. The CDR3 DNA is TGTGCCAGCAGCTTAGCCAATAGCGGGAGTCACGAGCAGTACTTC. It translates to CASSLANSGSHEQYF.

The chain employs TRBV4-1 and TRBJ2-7, with a tentative D call TRBD2 (5 bases). Germline values: CDR1 MGHRA, CDR2 YSYEKL. With 1 base removed from V and 0 bases from J, the gap between germline ends came to 22 bases. CDR3 length: 19 amino acids. The CDR3 DNA sequence: TGCGCCAGCAGCCAAGCCCCAAGGGTCGGGCGGGTGGTCTCCTACGAGCAGTACTTC. Translation: CASSQAPRVGRVVSYEQYF.

This clonotype has a count of ten or more. CDR3: CASSQSGIGGTQYF. Here the CDR3 DNA reads TGCGCCAGCAGCCAATCCGGGATAGGAGGGACCCAGTACTTC. The chain carries TRBV4-1 and TRBJ2-5; perhaps TRBD2 as D (5 bases). This CDR3 has 14 amino acids. In germline, CDR1 is MGHRA, CDR2 YSYEKL. Deletions cut 2 bases from V and 7 bases from J, with 14 bases between.

DNA of the CDR3: TGTGCCAGCAGGCGACAGGGCCTAAATTCACCCCTCCACTTT. This gives the protein CASRRQGLNSPLHF. The rearrangement links TRBV2 to TRBJ1-6; 7 bases fit TRBD1. With V trimmed by 6 bases and J by 7 bases, 6 bases remained unmatched. CDR3 length: 14 residues. Germline V gene lookup returns CDR1 SNHLY and CDR2 FYNNEI.

The J gene is TRBJ1-4, the V gene TRBV2, with D perhaps matching TRBD1 (5 bases). The CDR3 contains 13 residues. Germline V CDR1 and CDR2: SNHLY, FYNNEI. V shed 5 bases and J shed 10 bases, with 14 bases lying between them. CDR3 amino acids: CASSNRDLGKLFF. The DNA of the CDR3 is TGTGCCAGCAGTAACCGGGACCTAGGAAAACTGTTTTTT. Full variable domain (missing parts from reference TRBV2 and TRBJ1-4): EPEVTQTPSHQVTQMGQEVILRCVPISNHLYFYWYRQILGQKVEFLVSFYNNEISEKSEIFDDQFSVERPDGSNFTLKIRSTKLEDSAMYFCASSNRDLGKLFFGSGTQLSVL.

The V and J genes are TRBV9 and TRBJ1-2; D is perhaps TRBD1 (5 bases). Germline CDR1 and CDR2: SGDLS and YYNGEE. This CDR3 has 17 amino acids. The ends were cut back, 0 bases at V and 1 base at J, with 16 bases in the middle. The CDR3 DNA sequence: TGTGCCAGCAGCGTAGTCGGCGGGGCTCACTATAACTATGGCTACACCTTC. It encodes CASSVVGGAHYNYGYTF.